This entry lists 9 T cell receptor beta chains sequenced from one sample in a study of cytomegalovirus exposure and HLA in healthy donors. The protocol was immunoSEQ multiplex PCR, while the TCRdb copy is restricted to in-frame clones and leaves out a portion. This sample has roughly 86,000 clones; 90% to 96% occur once, and the top ten carry roughly 1.6%. Sequencing was done on a sample of PBMCs. Source of these receptors: a man between 18 and 29 years old in good health and CMV-seropositive.

V and J are TRBV28 and TRBJ1-2, with 11 bases matching TRBD1. The V segment lost 6 bases and the J segment 3 bases; nucleotides outside the gene matches: 0. Germline V gives CDR1 MDHEN, CDR2 SYDVKM. CDR3 length equals 13 residues. CDR3 sequence reads: CASRGQGDYGYTF. CDR3 DNA sequence: TGTGCCAGCAGGGGACAGGGGGACTATGGCTACACCTTC.

The genes are TRBV9 and TRBJ2-2; TRBD1 matches 7 bases. This CDR3 is 13 amino acids long. The germline CDR1 and CDR2 sequences are SGDLS and YYNGEE. J was trimmed by 5 bases and V by 8 bases; bases with no gene match: 6. CDR3 region: CASSGTATGELFF. The CDR3 nucleotides are TGTGCCAGTTCCGGGACAGCTACCGGGGAGCTGTTTTTT.

The V call is TRBV7-9, the J call TRBJ2-5, with 7 bases matching TRBD1. The CDR3 has 15 residues. J gave up 1 base and V 3 bases, and 5 bases lay outside the gene matches. Germline loops: CDR1 SEHNR, CDR2 FQNEAQ (reference sequence). The chain's CDR3 is CASSFVGDSQETQYF. The CDR3 DNA reads TGTGCCAGCAGCTTCGTGGGGGACAGCCAAGAGACCCAGTACTTC.

The V call is TRBV19, the J call TRBJ2-1, with 7 bases aligning to TRBD2. CDR3 size: 14 residues. The trim removed 7 bases at V and 4 bases at J, leaving 7 bases unmatched. Germline CDR1 and CDR2: LNHDA and SQIVND (reference sequence). Written as DNA, the CDR3 is TGTGCCAGTAAAACTAGCGCCCATTACAATGAGCAGTTCTTC. Its translation is CASKTSAHYNEQFF.

The rearrangement joins TRBV27 to TRBJ2-7; a weak D match, TRBD1 (6 bases). The V end was cut by 2 bases, the J end by 3 bases, with 11 bases between. Germline values: CDR1 MNHEY, CDR2 SMNVEV (reference sequence). The CDR3 sequence is 14 residues long. The CDR3 bases are TGTGCCAGCAGTTTAGGGAGCAGGGGCTACGAGCAGTACTTC. The encoded protein is CASSLGSRGYEQYF.

The chain has TRBV4-1 and TRBJ2-7; 11 nucleotides match TRBD1. The trim removed 3 bases at V and 6 bases at J, leaving 10 bases unmatched. Germline V gene sequence: CDR1 MGHRA, CDR2 YSYEKL. This CDR3 is built from 16 residues. CDR3 residues: CASSHPTRTGGGEQYF. For the CDR3, the DNA is TGCGCCAGCAGCCATCCCACTCGGACAGGGGGCGGCGAGCAGTACTTC.

The V call is TRBV30, the J call TRBJ2-5, with TRBD1 matching over 7 bases. CDR1 is GTSNPN and CDR2 is SVGIG in the germline V gene (reference sequence). J was trimmed by 5 bases and V by 5 bases; bases with no gene match: 5. This CDR3 has 12 amino acids. The CDR3 reads CAWEQGSETQYF. The CDR3 DNA reads TGTGCCTGGGAACAGGGGTCCGAGACCCAGTACTTC.

This clone was seen just once. The chain carries TRBV6-6 and TRBJ1-1, with TRBD1 matching over 7 bases. The V segment lost 6 bases and the J segment 5 bases; nucleotides outside the gene matches: 0. CDR1 is MNHNY, CDR2 SVGAGI, per germline (reference sequence). CDR3 length equals 11 residues. The CDR3 DNA reads as TGTGCCAGCAGACAGGGGACTGAAGCTTTCTTT. The encoded protein is CASRQGTEAFF.

The chain employs TRBV11-2 and TRBJ2-3; D is unresolved. Germline V CDR1 and CDR2: SGHAT, FQNNGV. This CDR3 is 15 amino acids long. Between the trimmed V and J ends, which lost 0 bases and 0 bases, there was a span of 7 bases. CDR3 in DNA: TGTGCCAGCAGCTTAGATGGTAGTAGCACAGATACGCAGTATTTT. Its protein is CASSLDGSSTDTQYF. Full variable domain (outside the CDR3, taken from reference TRBV11-2 and TRBJ2-3): EAGVAQSPRYKIIEKRQSVAFWCNPISGHATLYWYQQILGQGPKLLIQFQNNGVVDDSQLPKDRFSAERLKGVDSTLKIQPAKLEDSAVYLCASSLDGSSTDTQYFGPGTRLTVL.